Below, 28 T cell receptor beta chains from the same sample are listed, as sequenced in a study of blood T cell repertoires in COVID-19. Data came from immunoSEQ multiplex PCR; TCRdb stores just in-frame clones and leaves some out. The table has 180,000 or so clones, roughly 86% seen once. The sequencing sample was made of PBMCs or T cells enriched from blood (not recorded which). Receptors originate from a young woman who had recovered from COVID-19.

This chain uses TRBV6-1 with TRBJ2-7; TRBD1 might be the D (5 bases). The V and J ends lost 0 bases and 6 bases respectively, with 12 bases between them. The CDR3 contains 14 residues. The germline V gene encodes CDR1 MNHNS and CDR2 SASEGT. The chain's CDR3 is CASSEAEAGIEQYF. CDR3 coding DNA: TGTGCCAGCAGTGAAGCAGAGGCAGGGATCGAGCAGTACTTC.

This clone appeared once. This chain joins TRBV28 and TRBJ1-5; tentatively, D is TRBD1 (5 bases). V lost 5 bases to trimming and J lost 9 bases, with 20 bases between them. The CDR3 covers 15 residues. Per the germline V gene, CDR1 is MDHEN and CDR2 is SYDVKM. CDR3 residues: CASSPGGFGPLPQHF. The CDR3 bases are TGTGCCAGCAGTCCCGGGGGATTCGGCCCGTTGCCCCAGCATTTT.

The chain combines TRBV27 with TRBJ2-6; D not certain. The CDR3 covers 15 residues. V lost 10 bases to trimming and J lost 0 bases, with 13 bases between them. Germline V gene sequence: CDR1 MNHEY, CDR2 SMNVEV (reference sequence). Here the CDR3 reads CATTGSCSGANVLTF. The DNA of the CDR3 is TGTGCCACAACCGGGTCCTGCTCTGGGGCCAACGTCCTGACTTTC.

The rearrangement links TRBV28 to TRBJ1-1; TRBD1 agrees at 8 bases. The V and J ends lost 5 bases and 4 bases, in that order; junction bases with no gene match: 12. Germline assignment: CDR1 MDHEN and CDR2 SYDVKM. This CDR3 is built from 16 residues. The CDR3 region is CASSGDRGSISTEAFF. In DNA form, the CDR3 reads TGTGCCAGCAGTGGCGACAGGGGCAGTATTAGCACTGAAGCTTTCTTT.

J is TRBJ2-3 and V is TRBV28; 15 bases align to TRBD2. This CDR3 spans 19 amino acids. Germline values: CDR1 MDHEN, CDR2 SYDVKM. Trimming removed 4 bases from V and 6 bases from J; junction bases left unmatched: 14. The CDR3 sequence: CASSSGLAGGPQVTDTQYF. CDR3 in DNA: TGTGCCAGCAGTTCCGGACTAGCGGGAGGGCCTCAGGTTACTGATACGCAGTATTTT.

The table lists this clone with a few counts. One end of the junction varies from germline; a read error may be responsible. The rearrangement links TRBV5-6 to TRBJ2-5; D call uncertain. The CDR3 is 14 amino acids. Per the germline V gene, CDR1 is SGHDT and CDR2 is YYEEEE. The CDR3 loop is CASSLTPLQQTQYF. The DNA for the CDR3 is TGTGCCAGCAGCTTAACTCCCCTCCAACAGACCCAGTACTTC.

This sequence joins TRBV19 and TRBJ2-1, with D possibly TRBD2 on 5 matching bases. V lost 5 bases and J 5 bases, leaving 13 bases between the germline ends. In germline, CDR1 is LNHDA, CDR2 SQIVND (reference sequence). The length of the CDR3 is 14 residues. The CDR3 spells CASSAPGSNNEQFF. The CDR3 coding sequence is TGTGCCAGTAGTGCACCGGGATCCAACAATGAGCAGTTCTTC.

The V call is TRBV28, the J call TRBJ2-2, with 9 bases identical to TRBD1. Germline lookup yields CDR1 MDHEN and CDR2 SYDVKM. V lost 8 bases, J lost 5 bases, and 6 bases stayed unmatched. The CDR3 totals 14 residues. The CDR3 region has the DNA TGTGCCAGCCGCACAGGGGGCAGAACCGGGGAGCTGTTTTTT. It encodes CASRTGGRTGELFF.

J is TRBJ1-5 and V is TRBV6-5; D perhaps matches TRBD1 (5 bases). This CDR3 region has 16 residues. Trimming cost V 0 bases and J 5 bases, with 14 bases left between them. CDR1 MNHEY and CDR2 SVGAGI come from the germline V gene. In nucleotides, the CDR3 is TGTGCCAGCAGTTACTCTTGGGGAGGGGAGGATCAGCCCCAGCATTTT. Protein: CASSYSWGGEDQPQHF.

The V and J genes are TRBV5-6 and TRBJ2-3, with D possibly matching TRBD2 (5 bases). Deletions cut 2 bases from V and 6 bases from J, with 7 bases between. The CDR3 spans 12 residues. Germline assignment: CDR1 SGHDT and CDR2 YYEEEE. CDR3 amino acids: CASSLVADTQYF. CDR3 nucleotides: TGTGCCAGCAGCTTAGTAGCGGATACGCAGTATTTT.

The chain combines TRBV19 with TRBJ2-1; 13 bases agree with TRBD2. CDR3 length: 15 residues. The germline CDR1 and CDR2 sequences are LNHDA and SQIVND (reference sequence). V lost 6 bases and J lost 5; bases outside the gene matches: 4. The CDR3 loop is CASRVLAGGDNEQFF. CDR3 bases: TGTGCCAGTAGGGTACTAGCGGGAGGGGACAATGAGCAGTTCTTC.

The genes are TRBV6-8 and TRBJ2-3, with TRBD2 as a possible D gene (5 bases). The CDR3 sequence is 15 residues long. V lost 5 bases and J lost 8, with 20 bases in between. Germline CDR1 MNHGY, CDR2 SAAAGT. The CDR3 nucleotides read TGTGCCAGCAGTCACTACACTAGAGAGCACGGTACGCAGTATTTT. Translation: CASSHYTREHGTQYF.

This clone has a single count. V usage is TRBV6-1 and J usage is TRBJ1-5, with TRBD1 as a possible D gene (5 bases). Between the trimmed V and J ends, which lost 2 bases and 7 bases, there was a span of 15 bases. This CDR3 region has 15 residues. CDR1 is MNHNS, CDR2 SASEGT, per germline. For the CDR3, the DNA is TGTGCCAGCAGTGAATCTGCGGGGGGGGTGCAGCCCCAGCATTTT. Protein sequence: CASSESAGGVQPQHF.

The chain carries TRBV6-5 and TRBJ2-2; 12 nucleotides line up with TRBD2. This CDR3 is built from 14 residues. V dropped 6 bases and J dropped 8; count of bases not matched to a gene: 4. Germline CDR1 is MNHEY and CDR2 is SVGAGI. DNA for the CDR3: TGTGCCAGCAGCCGACTAGCGGGAGTGGGGGAGCTGTTTTTT. Protein: CASSRLAGVGELFF.

The chain carries TRBV28 and TRBJ1-1; D unresolved. This CDR3 region has 12 residues. The V end was cut by 5 bases, the J end by 4 bases, with 8 bases between. Germline V gene sequence: CDR1 MDHEN, CDR2 SYDVKM. The CDR3 region is CASSEGGTEAFF. CDR3 in DNA: TGTGCCAGCAGTGAGGGAGGCACTGAAGCTTTCTTT.

V usage is TRBV5-8 and J usage is TRBJ1-5; weak D call: TRBD1 (6 bases). The length of the CDR3 is 16 residues. Germline-derived CDR1 and CDR2 are SGHTS and YDEGEE. V lost 2 bases, J lost 6 bases, and 18 bases lay in between. In nucleotides, the CDR3 is TGTGCCAGCAGCTTAGGGGGAGACAGTCGGCGTCAGCCCCAGCATTTT. Its protein product is CASSLGGDSRRQPQHF. Supplemented by reference TRBV5-8 and TRBJ1-5, the full variable domain reads EAGVTQSPTHLIKTRGQQATLRCSPISGHTSVYWYQQALGLGLQFLLWYDEGEERNRGNFPPRFSGRQFPNYSSELNVNALELEDSALYLCASSLGGDSRRQPQHFGDGTRLSIL.

Written as DNA, the CDR3 is TGTGCCAGCACCAAACCGGGGGGGTCCACTGAAGCTTTCTTT. Translated, it gives CASTKPGGSTEAFF. The rearrangement uses TRBV6-5 and TRBJ1-1; a weak D match, TRBD1 (5 bases). The germline gives CDR1 MNHEY, CDR2 SVGAGI. Trimming left V 7 bases short and J 4 bases short, with 16 bases between. This CDR3 comprises 14 residues.

This clone is a singleton in its sample. The rearrangement uses TRBV29-1 and TRBJ2-5; D unclear. The CDR3 consists of 13 residues. Trimming removed 6 bases from V and 1 base from J, with 12 bases in between. CDR1 is SQVTM and CDR2 is ANQGSEA in the germline V gene. The CDR3 is CSVPSRSQETQYF. The CDR3 DNA reads TGCAGCGTCCCCTCGAGATCCCAAGAGACCCAGTACTTC.

This chain connects TRBV6-4 to TRBJ2-2; 8 nucleotides match TRBD1. V dropped 5 bases and J dropped 7; count of bases not matched to a gene: 9. Germline CDR1 is MRHNA and CDR2 is SNTAGT. This CDR3 is 15 amino acids long. CDR3: CASSPSGQDVGELFF. CDR3 sequence (DNA): TGTGCCAGCAGTCCTTCGGGACAGGACGTCGGGGAGCTGTTTTTT.

The V call is TRBV7-2, the J call TRBJ1-1; weak D call: TRBD1 (6 bases). From germline, CDR1 is SGHTA and CDR2 FQGNSA. V was cut by 7 bases and J by 5 bases, with 23 bases left in between. The CDR3 loop spans 16 amino acids. The CDR3 DNA follows: TGTGCCAGCATCTCAAACCCGAACAGGGCCGGAACTGAAGCTTTCTTT. Translation: CASISNPNRAGTEAFF.

This chain joins TRBV23-1 and TRBJ2-7, with D possibly being TRBD1 (6 bases). TRBV23-1 is an open reading frame, and its role is uncertain. CDR3 length equals 18 residues. Trimming left V 1 base short and J 1 base short, with 20 bases between. CDR3: CASSQFNRQGHRSYEQYF. In DNA form, the CDR3 reads TGCGCCAGCAGTCAATTTAACCGCCAGGGACACCGATCCTACGAGCAGTACTTC.

The V and J genes are TRBV11-1 and TRBJ2-1; 10 nucleotides align to TRBD2. CDR1 SGHAT and CDR2 FQDESV come from the germline V gene (reference sequence). This CDR3 is built from 15 residues. The trim removed 4 bases at V and 6 bases at J, leaving 6 bases unmatched. The CDR3 sequence is CASSSSGSSGNEQFF. The DNA of the CDR3 is TGTGCCAGCAGCTCTAGCGGGAGCTCCGGCAATGAGCAGTTCTTC.

The chain carries TRBV5-5 and TRBJ1-1; 10 positions agree with TRBD1. The CDR3 extends over 14 amino acids. Unmatched junction bases numbered 6, after V lost 4 bases and J lost 6 bases. Germline values: CDR1 SGHKS, CDR2 YYEKEE (reference sequence). CDR3 bases: TGTGCCAGCAGCGAACCGGGACAGGGGCCTGAAGCTTTCTTT. Amino acid sequence: CASSEPGQGPEAFF.

The chain combines TRBV7-9 with TRBJ2-1; 7 nucleotides line up with TRBD1. Germline CDR1 SEHNR, CDR2 FQNEAQ (reference sequence). V lost 5 bases, J lost 5 bases, and 9 bases stayed unmatched. The CDR3 runs to 15 residues. This CDR3 reads CASSPVEGAHNEQFF. The CDR3 bases are TGTGCCAGCAGCCCCGTTGAGGGGGCTCACAATGAGCAGTTCTTC.

The chain employs TRBV5-1 and TRBJ2-7, with D maybe TRBD2 (6 bases). CDR1 is SGHRS and CDR2 is YFSETQ in the germline V gene. There are 17 residues in the CDR3. Trimming cost V 6 bases and J 1 base, with 23 bases left between them. The CDR3 spells CASTQDMGGSGSYEQYF. The CDR3 region has the DNA TGCGCCAGCACCCAAGATATGGGGGGTAGCGGTTCCTACGAGCAGTACTTC.

This clone was counted between two and nine times. The rearrangement uses TRBV6-1 and TRBJ2-7; the D gene is possibly TRBD1 (6 bases). V lost 1 base to trimming and J lost 4 bases, with 11 bases between them. There are 14 residues in the CDR3. The germline gives CDR1 MNHNS, CDR2 SASEGT. CDR3 amino acids: CASSEGAQGYEQYF. Here the CDR3 DNA reads TGTGCCAGCAGTGAAGGCGCACAGGGTTACGAGCAGTACTTC.

The V call is TRBV20-1, the J call TRBJ1-1; D is undetermined. The germline gives CDR1 DFQATT, CDR2 SNEGSKA (reference sequence). The length of the CDR3 is 13 residues. Trimming removed 3 bases from V and 5 bases from J, with 13 bases in between. The CDR3 nucleotides read TGCAGTGCTAGTATTGGATTGGAGACTGAAGCTTTCTTT. Amino acid sequence: CSASIGLETEAFF.

The chain links TRBV10-1 to TRBJ2-1, with D possibly being TRBD2 (5 bases). Trimming shortened V by 5 bases and J by 4 bases, and 15 bases separated the two germline ends. The CDR3 runs to 15 residues. Germline assignment: CDR1 WNHNN and CDR2 SYGVQD (reference sequence). The chain's CDR3 is CASSRDLSGYNEQFF. CDR3 coding DNA: TGCGCCAGCAGTCGGGATTTATCGGGGTACAATGAGCAGTTCTTC.